The clone carrying this T cell receptor (beta chain) was recorded at least ten times. Its antigen is undetermined. This sample was included in a study of early T cells in non-severe SARS-CoV-2 infection. Study as a whole: The sequenced material was bulk RNA from unsorted whole blood, and its chains were unpaired. Overall study findings and caveats: Matching against VDJdb likely underestimated virus-specific expansions, favoring anti-spike CD8.

MiXCR, run by TCRdb on the 5' RACE reads, gives a single entry per CDR3 protein. The sample records roughly 93,000 distinct CDR3 sequences, roughly 14% being singletons. The CDR3 contains 16 residues. Trimming removed 5 bases from V and 7 bases from J, with 20 bases in between. Germline V gene sequence: CDR1 SGHTA, CDR2 FQGNSA. Sequenced: whole blood. The rearrangement joins TRBV7-2 to TRBJ1-4, with D possibly TRBD1 on 5 matching bases. This receptor was identified in an adult who was a healthcare worker with PCR-confirmed SARS-CoV-2 infection or an uninfected control (not recorded which). CDR3 residues: CASSPYNPWGGEKLFF. CDR3 DNA: TGTGCCAGCAGCCCCTATAACCCATGGGGGGGTGAAAAACTGTTTTTT.